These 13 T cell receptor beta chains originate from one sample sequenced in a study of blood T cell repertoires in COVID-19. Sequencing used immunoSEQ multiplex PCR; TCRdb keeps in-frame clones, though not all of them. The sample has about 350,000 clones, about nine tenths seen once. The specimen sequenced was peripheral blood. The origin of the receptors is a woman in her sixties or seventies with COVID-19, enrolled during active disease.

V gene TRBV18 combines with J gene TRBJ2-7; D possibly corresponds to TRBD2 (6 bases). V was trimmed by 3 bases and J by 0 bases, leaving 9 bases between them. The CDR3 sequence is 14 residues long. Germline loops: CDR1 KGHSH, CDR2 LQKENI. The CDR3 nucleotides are TGTGCCAGCTCACCGGGGACTTTCTCCTACGAGCAGTACTTC. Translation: CASSPGTFSYEQYF.

CDR3 DNA: TGTGCCATCCCCCCGGGGGGGGACACTGAAGCTTTCTTT. The encoded protein is CAIPPGGDTEAFF. The chain uses TRBV19 and TRBJ1-1, with a possible D match to TRBD1 (5 bases). With 10 bases removed from V and 3 bases from J, the gap between germline ends came to 15 bases. CDR1 is LNHDA and CDR2 is SQIVND in the germline V gene (reference sequence). The CDR3 runs 13 residues. The entire variable domain, with the rest obtained from reference TRBV19 and TRBJ1-1, is as follows: DGGITQSPKYLFRKEGQNVTLSCEQNLNHDAMYWYRQDPGQGLRLIYYSQIVNDFQKGDIAEGYSVSREKKESFPLTVTSAQKNPTAFYLCAIPPGGDTEAFFGQGTRLTVV.

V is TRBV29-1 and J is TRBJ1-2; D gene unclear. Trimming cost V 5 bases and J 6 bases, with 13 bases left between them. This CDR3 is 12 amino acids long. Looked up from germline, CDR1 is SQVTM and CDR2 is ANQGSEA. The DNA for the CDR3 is TGCAGCGTTTCGAAGGGAGGGAATGGCTACACCTTC. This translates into CSVSKGGNGYTF.

The CDR3 DNA is TGTGCCAGCAGTGAGTCCATCAGGGGTGATGATGGCTACACCTTC. This encodes CASSESIRGDDGYTF. This rearrangement joins TRBV6-1 to TRBJ1-2, with a weak D call TRBD1 (6 bases). The germline CDR1 and CDR2 sequences are MNHNS and SASEGT. Trimming shortened V by 3 bases and J by 6 bases, and 17 bases separated the two germline ends. The CDR3 consists of 15 residues.

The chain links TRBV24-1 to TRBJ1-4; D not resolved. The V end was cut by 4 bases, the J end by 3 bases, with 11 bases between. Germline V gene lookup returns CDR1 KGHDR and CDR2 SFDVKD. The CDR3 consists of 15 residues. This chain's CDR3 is CATSDSRGSNEKLFF. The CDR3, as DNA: TGTGCCACCAGTGACTCCCGCGGATCTAATGAAAAACTGTTTTTT.

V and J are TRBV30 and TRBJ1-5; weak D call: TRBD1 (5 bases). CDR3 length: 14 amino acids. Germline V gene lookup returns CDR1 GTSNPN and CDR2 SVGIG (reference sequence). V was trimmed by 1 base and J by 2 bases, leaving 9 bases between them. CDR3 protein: CAWSEGPRNQPQHF. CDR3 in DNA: TGTGCCTGGAGTGAGGGGCCCCGCAATCAGCCCCAGCATTTT. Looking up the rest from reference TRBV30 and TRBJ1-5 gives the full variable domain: SQTIHQWPATLVQPVGSPLSLECTVEGTSNPNLYWYRQAAGRGLQLLFYSVGIGQISSEVPQNLSASRPQDRQFILSSKKLLLSDSGFYLCAWSEGPRNQPQHFGDGTRLSIL.

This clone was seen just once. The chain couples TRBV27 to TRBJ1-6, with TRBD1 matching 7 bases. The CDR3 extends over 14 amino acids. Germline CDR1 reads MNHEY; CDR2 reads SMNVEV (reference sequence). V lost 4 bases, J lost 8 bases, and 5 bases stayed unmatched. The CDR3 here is CASSWGQYDSPLHF. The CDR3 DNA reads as TGTGCCAGCAGTTGGGGACAGTATGATTCACCCCTCCACTTT.

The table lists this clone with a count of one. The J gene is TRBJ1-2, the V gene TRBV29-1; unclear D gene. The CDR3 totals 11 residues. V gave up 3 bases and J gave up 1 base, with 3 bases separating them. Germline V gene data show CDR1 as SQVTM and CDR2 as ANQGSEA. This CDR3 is CSVDSNYGYTF. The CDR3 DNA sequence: TGCAGCGTTGACAGTAACTATGGCTACACCTTC.

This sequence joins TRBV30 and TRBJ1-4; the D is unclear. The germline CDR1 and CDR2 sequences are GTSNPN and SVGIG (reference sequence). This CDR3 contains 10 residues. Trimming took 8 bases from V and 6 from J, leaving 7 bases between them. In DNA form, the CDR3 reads TGTGCCCACGGGTATGAAAAACTGTTTTTT. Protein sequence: CAHGYEKLFF.

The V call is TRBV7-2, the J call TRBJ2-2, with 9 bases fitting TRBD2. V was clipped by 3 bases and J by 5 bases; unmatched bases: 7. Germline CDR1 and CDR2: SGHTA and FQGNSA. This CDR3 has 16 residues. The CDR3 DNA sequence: TGTGCCAGCAGCTTTGGCGGGGGGGCCAGGACCGGGGAGCTGTTTTTT. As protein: CASSFGGGARTGELFF.

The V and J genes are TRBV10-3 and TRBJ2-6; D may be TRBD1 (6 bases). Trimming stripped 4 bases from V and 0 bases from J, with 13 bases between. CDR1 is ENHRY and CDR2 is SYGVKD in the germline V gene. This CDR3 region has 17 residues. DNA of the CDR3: TGTGCCATCAGTGTGACAGGTCCTAACTCTGGGGCCAACGTCCTGACTTTC. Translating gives CAISVTGPNSGANVLTF.

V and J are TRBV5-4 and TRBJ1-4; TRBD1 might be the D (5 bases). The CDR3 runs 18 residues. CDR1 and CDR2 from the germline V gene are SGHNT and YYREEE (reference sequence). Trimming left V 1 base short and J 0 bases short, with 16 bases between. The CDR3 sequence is CASSLRQGGSATNEKLFF. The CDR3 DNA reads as TGTGCCAGCAGCTTGAGGCAGGGAGGGTCTGCAACTAATGAAAAACTGTTTTTT.

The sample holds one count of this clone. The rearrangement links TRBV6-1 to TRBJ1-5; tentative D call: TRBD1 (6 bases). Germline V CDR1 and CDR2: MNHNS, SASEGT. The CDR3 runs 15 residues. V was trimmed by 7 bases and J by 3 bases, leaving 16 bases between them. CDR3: CASTPGVGPNQPQHF. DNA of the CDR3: TGTGCCAGCACGCCAGGGGTGGGGCCCAATCAGCCCCAGCATTTT.